These 9 T cell receptor beta chains originate from one sample sequenced in a study of identical twins. MiXCR was run by TCRdb on the 5' RACE reads, yielding one entry per CDR3 protein. The table includes some 560,000 distinct CDR3 sequences, over 8.5% detected once. In addition, the sample was reused for a study of yellow fever vaccine responses in identical twins.

Source material: PBMCs. These TCRs come from a woman aged 18-30 years in good health.

There are a few counts of this clonotype. The chain has TRBV7-6 and TRBJ2-5; weak D call: TRBD2 (7 bases). The V end lost 8 bases, the J end lost 5 bases, and 15 bases lay between the germline ends. This CDR3 has 13 amino acids. CDR1 and CDR2 (germline): SGHVS, FNYEAQ. The DNA for the CDR3 is TGTGCCAGCTGTGAGGGGGGGCTGGAGACCCAGTACTTC. It specifies CASCEGGLETQYF.

This clonotype came up a few times. The chain recombines TRBV7-9 with TRBJ2-5; TRBD2 matches at 7 bases. With 7 bases clipped from V and 2 bases from J, the junction kept 10 bases outside the gene matches. This CDR3 is 15 amino acids long. Looked up from germline, CDR1 is SEHNR and CDR2 is FQNEAQ (reference sequence). The CDR3 bases are TGTGCCAGCATCAGACTAGCCGGCGAACAAGAGACCCAGTACTTC. Translating gives CASIRLAGEQETQYF.

This clonotype was seen more than once but under ten times. The V gene is TRBV28, the J gene TRBJ1-2; 7 bases agree with TRBD1. Germline V gene lookup returns CDR1 MDHEN and CDR2 SYDVKM. J lost 4 bases, V lost 5 bases, and 10 bases had no gene match. CDR3 size: 15 residues. The CDR3 DNA reads as TGTGCCAGCAGTCGCCGCCGACAGGGAAGCTATGGCTACACCTTC. This sequence encodes CASSRRRQGSYGYTF.

The sample holds many counts of this clonotype. This chain uses TRBV7-8 with TRBJ2-1; TRBD2 agrees at 7 bases. Germline V gene sequence: CDR1 SGHVS, CDR2 FQNEAQ. The trim removed 5 bases at V and 8 bases at J, leaving 12 bases unmatched. The CDR3 consists of 15 residues. The CDR3 is CASSREGGDGDEQFF. In DNA form, the CDR3 reads TGTGCCAGCAGCCGAGAGGGAGGGGATGGGGATGAGCAGTTCTTC. The full variable domain, in which reference TRBV7-8 and TRBJ2-1 provide the parts outside the CDR3, is GAGVSQSPRYKVAKRGQDVALRCDPISGHVSLFWYQQALGQGPEFLTYFQNEAQLDKSGLPSDRFFAERPEGSVSTLKIQRTQQEDSAVYLCASSREGGDGDEQFFGPGTRLTVL.

This clonotype has a count of ten or more. This CDR3 is CASSPRDETQYF. Written as DNA, the CDR3 is TGTGCCAGCAGCCCCCGAGACGAGACCCAGTACTTC. The rearrangement links TRBV7-2 to TRBJ2-5; D remains unclear. The CDR3 length is 12 residues. The V end lost 5 bases, the J end lost 5 bases, and 9 bases lay between the germline ends. Germline CDR1 SGHTA, CDR2 FQGNSA.

This clonotype was counted a few times. V is TRBV28 and J is TRBJ1-1; D is unresolved. The V and J ends lost 5 bases and 4 bases respectively, with 11 bases between them. CDR3 size: 13 residues. The germline V gene has CDR1 MDHEN and CDR2 SYDVKM. The CDR3 DNA sequence: TGTGCCAGCAGTGACGCATGGGGCACTGAAGCTTTCTTT. It codes for CASSDAWGTEAFF.

This clonotype was seen repeatedly, ten times or more. V usage is TRBV28 and J usage is TRBJ2-6, with TRBD1 matching over 8 bases. Per the germline V gene, CDR1 is MDHEN and CDR2 is SYDVKM. V lost 5 bases, J lost 0 bases, and 6 bases stayed unmatched. This CDR3 comprises 17 residues. CDR3 DNA: TGTGCCAGCAGTACTAGGACAGGGCGCTCTGGGGCCAACGTCCTGACTTTC. This encodes CASSTRTGRSGANVLTF.

This clonotype was counted between two and nine times. The rearrangement joins TRBV20-1 to TRBJ2-1, with 10 bases matching TRBD2. Germline V gene data show CDR1 as DFQATT and CDR2 as SNEGSKA (reference sequence). After removal of 0 bases from V and 8 bases from J, the junction contained 7 bases not matched to a gene. The CDR3 consists of 15 residues. In DNA, the CDR3 is TGCAGTGCTAGAGATGTAAGCGGGAGGGGCGATGAGCAGTTCTTC. Translated: CSARDVSGRGDEQFF.

The chain uses TRBV6-1 and TRBJ2-7; the D gene is possibly TRBD2 (6 bases). The CDR3 extends over 17 amino acids. CDR1 and CDR2 from the germline V gene are MNHNS and SASEGT. Trimming took off 4 bases at V and 5 bases at J, with 24 bases between the two ends. This CDR3 reads CASSGAYGGTKKNEQYF. The DNA for the CDR3 is TGTGCCAGCAGTGGAGCATACGGGGGAACTAAAAAAAACGAGCAGTACTTC.